What follows are 27 T cell receptor beta chains derived from one specimen sequenced in a study of blood T cells in healthy people across ages. Primed by a sample-barcoded 5' primer and a J-beta primer mix, a second PCR proceeded for roughly 7 to 11 cycles. TCRdb fed the 5' RACE reads into MiXCR, producing one record per CDR3 protein. Of more than 1,400,000 distinct CDR3 sequences listed, about 43% were seen once; the top ten hold under 8%. The sample was blood. The receptors were gathered from a young woman in good health.

In this sample, this clonotype turned up a few times. The rearrangement links TRBV7-9 to TRBJ1-1; D gene unclear. There are 15 residues in the CDR3. V was cut by 1 base and J by 3 bases, with 12 bases left in between. In germline, CDR1 is SEHNR, CDR2 FQNEAQ (reference sequence). CDR3 loop: CASSLGTHGDTEAFF. The DNA of the CDR3 is TGTGCCAGCAGCTTAGGGACCCATGGGGACACTGAAGCTTTCTTT.

Of note for this clonotype: A junction boundary mismatches the germline segment, possibly from a read error. V gene TRBV6-5 combines with J gene TRBJ2-1, with D hard to call. The CDR3 sequence is 11 residues long. The germline V gene has CDR1 MNHEY and CDR2 SVGAGI. DNA for the CDR3: TGTGCCAGCAGTTTGGCGAACGAGCGGTTCTTC. Its protein is CASSLANERFF.

This clonotype was picked up a small number of times. The chain uses TRBV13 and TRBJ1-2; 7 positions match TRBD1. The V segment lost 3 bases and the J segment 8 bases; nucleotides outside the gene matches: 9. CDR1 is PRHDT and CDR2 is FYEKMQ in the germline V gene (reference sequence). The CDR3 contains 14 residues. The CDR3 loop reads CASSFRQGDWGYTF. The DNA for the CDR3 is TGTGCCAGCAGCTTCCGACAGGGTGATTGGGGCTACACCTTC.

This chain uses TRBV12-3 or TRBV12-4 with TRBJ2-3; TRBD2 matches 8 bases. The CDR3 loop spans 16 amino acids. The V segment lost 1 base and the J segment 3 bases; nucleotides outside the gene matches: 6. CDR3 residues: CASSLDVAGRTDTQYF. The CDR3 region has the DNA TGTGCCAGCAGTTTAGATGTAGCGGGGAGAACAGATACGCAGTATTTT.

The chain carries TRBV20-1 and TRBJ2-7, with D unclear. V was trimmed by 0 bases and J by 2 bases, leaving 8 bases between them. CDR1 is DFQATT and CDR2 is SNEGSKA in the germline V gene (reference sequence). The CDR3 consists of 13 residues. CDR3 DNA sequence: TGCAGTGCTAGAGAGTCACTAACCTACGAGCAGTACTTC. Residues: CSARESLTYEQYF.

A single count supports this clonotype. The chain combines TRBV6-1 with TRBJ2-5; TRBD1 agrees at 8 bases. The J call may be faulty, since TRBJ2-7 better matches the DNA end. The CDR3 extends over 15 amino acids. Germline V lookup: CDR1 MNHNS, CDR2 SASEGT. CDR3 loop: CASSEARGPIDEQYF. The CDR3, as DNA: TGTGCCAGCAGTGAAGCCAGGGGGCCGATAGACGAGCAGTACTTC.

The CDR3 spells CASSDPGTGATRQYF. CDR3 in DNA: TGTGCCAGCAGTGACCCCGGGACAGGGGCTACTAGGCAGTACTTC. The chain carries TRBV12-3 or TRBV12-4 and TRBJ2-5; 10 nucleotides align to TRBD1. With V trimmed by 5 bases and J by 11 bases, 14 bases remained unmatched. The CDR3 covers 15 residues.

A single count supports this clonotype. The chain employs TRBV20-1 and TRBJ2-5; TRBD2 agrees at 7 bases. The germline gives CDR1 DFQATT, CDR2 SNEGSKA (reference sequence). The CDR3 consists of 14 residues. V lost 3 bases to trimming and J lost 11 bases; unmatched junction nucleotides: 15. The DNA for the CDR3 is TGCAGTGCTAGCCCCCCGGGACTACTAGTTGAGCAGTACTTC. Its translation is CSASPPGLLVEQYF.

The CDR3 sequence is CASSKVEQVGGIPTNEKLFF. CDR3 sequence (DNA): TGTGCCAGCAGCAAAGTTGAACAGGTGGGAGGGATTCCAACTAATGAAAAACTGTTTTTT. The chain employs TRBV21-1 and TRBJ1-4. TRBV21-1 counts as a pseudogene. The CDR3 has 20 amino acids.

The V and J genes are TRBV7-9 and TRBJ1-2; 12 nucleotides match TRBD1. V trimming: 4 bases; J trimming: 6 bases; junction bases outside the gene matches: 12. The CDR3 loop spans 17 amino acids. Per germline, CDR1 SEHNR and CDR2 FQNEAQ (reference sequence). CDR3 region: CASSSHPGTGGGHGYTF. CDR3 bases: TGTGCCAGCAGCTCGCACCCGGGGACAGGGGGCGGCCATGGCTACACCTTC.

The chain carries TRBV4-1 and TRBJ1-2; the D gene is possibly TRBD1 (5 bases). Trimming pared 0 bases from V and 4 bases from J, leaving 15 bases between. The CDR3 length is 16 residues. Germline V gives CDR1 MGHRA, CDR2 YSYEKL. The CDR3 region is CASSQDYEGLIYGYTF. In nucleotides, the CDR3 is TGCGCCAGCAGCCAAGATTACGAGGGGCTAATCTATGGCTACACCTTC.

This rearrangement joins TRBV20-1 to TRBJ1-2; TRBD1 matches at 11 bases. CDR3 length: 15 residues. CDR1 DFQATT and CDR2 SNEGSKA come from the germline V gene (reference sequence). Trimming at V came to 6 bases and at J to 8 bases, leaving 14 bases not matched to a gene. The chain's CDR3 is CSASPRGTGGYGYTF. In DNA, the CDR3 is TGCAGTGCCTCGCCTAGAGGGACAGGGGGGTACGGCTACACCTTC.

The J gene is TRBJ2-5, the V gene TRBV24-1; D not certain. V lost 6 bases and J 7 bases, leaving 8 bases between the germline ends. The CDR3 totals 11 residues. Germline CDR1 is KGHDR and CDR2 is SFDVKD. CDR3 sequence reads: CATSLAGTQYF. In DNA form, the CDR3 reads TGTGCCACCAGTCTTGCCGGGACCCAGTACTTC.

This clonotype was detected only a few times. The chain uses TRBV9 and TRBJ2-1, with 7 bases identical to TRBD2. The CDR3 contains 13 residues. The junction had 3 bases not matched to a gene; V was cut back by 2 bases and J by 7 bases. The germline gives CDR1 SGDLS, CDR2 YYNGEE. DNA of the CDR3: TGTGCCAGCAGCGTCACTAGCGCGAATGAGCAGTTCTTC. Translating gives CASSVTSANEQFF. The whole variable domain, filled in from reference TRBV9 and TRBJ2-1, reads DSGVTQTPKHLITATGQRVTLRCSPRSGDLSVYWYQQSLDQGLQFLIQYYNGEERAKGNILERFSAQQFPDLHSELNLSSLELGDSALYFCASSVTSANEQFFGPGTRLTVL.

The chain links TRBV4-1 to TRBJ2-7; 12 bases match TRBD2. The germline V gene encodes CDR1 MGHRA and CDR2 YSYEKL. The CDR3 length is 16 residues. V shed 4 bases, J shed 0 bases, and the junction held 4 bases outside the gene matches. This CDR3 is CASSPLGLAGSYEQYF. DNA of the CDR3: TGCGCCAGCAGCCCTTTGGGACTAGCGGGCTCCTACGAGCAGTACTTC.

This clonotype has only a few counts. The chain is built from TRBV4-1 and TRBJ2-2; TRBD1 is a possible D gene (5 bases). This CDR3 is 14 amino acids long. Germline lookup yields CDR1 MGHRA and CDR2 YSYEKL. Trimming took 1 base from V and 10 from J, leaving 13 bases between them. The CDR3 nucleotides are TGCGCCAGCAGCCAAGTCGGAGCAGGGTTGGAGCTGTTTTTT. This sequence encodes CASSQVGAGLELFF.

This clonotype was seen a handful of times. This chain connects TRBV6-1 to TRBJ2-1; TRBD2 matches at 8 bases. The ends lost 2 bases at V and 8 bases at J; junction bases unmatched: 5. This CDR3 has 14 amino acids. Germline V CDR1 and CDR2: MNHNS, SASEGT. CDR3 bases: TGTGCCAGCAGTGAAAGCGGGGGCAGGGATGAGCAGTTCTTC. Translation: CASSESGGRDEQFF.

The rearrangement links TRBV2 to TRBJ2-1; maybe TRBD2 (6 bases). The CDR3 is 16 residues long. Germline loops: CDR1 SNHLY, CDR2 FYNNEI. V lost 4 bases, J lost 4 bases, and 17 bases lay in between. Written as DNA, the CDR3 is TGTGCCAGCAGTGTGCCCCCCTGGGGGGAATACAATGAGCAGTTCTTC. It is translated as CASSVPPWGEYNEQFF.

The chain recombines TRBV20-1 with TRBJ2-4; D remains unclear. Trimming took 5 bases from V and 0 from J, leaving 14 bases between them. CDR1 and CDR2 (germline): DFQATT, SNEGSKA (reference sequence). The CDR3 contains 15 residues. For the CDR3, the DNA is TGCAGTGCTCCAGGCGGCGGCGTAGCCAAAAACATTCAGTACTTC. This sequence encodes CSAPGGGVAKNIQYF.

Only one count was recorded for this clonotype. The chain has TRBV12-3 or TRBV12-4 and TRBJ2-5; D possibly uses TRBD1 or TRBD2 (5 bases each). This CDR3 has 14 amino acids. The germline V and J ends were trimmed by 5 bases and 7 bases, with 17 bases remaining between them. The CDR3 DNA follows: TGTGCCAGCAGTCCCGGGACGGCCCTGGGGACCCAGTACTTC. It specifies CASSPGTALGTQYF.

This sequence joins TRBV29-1 and TRBJ1-1, with 7 positions matching TRBD1. The ends lost 7 bases at V and 2 bases at J; junction bases unmatched: 10. The CDR3 sequence is 14 residues long. CDR1 SQVTM and CDR2 ANQGSEA come from the germline V gene. The CDR3 sequence: CSAGTAVLNTEAFF. The CDR3 DNA reads TGCAGCGCCGGGACAGCAGTTTTAAACACTGAAGCTTTCTTT. Combining the CDR3 with reference TRBV29-1 and TRBJ1-1 gives the whole variable domain SAVISQKPSRDICQRGTSLTIQCQVDSQVTMMFWYRQQPGQSLTLIATANQGSEATYESGFVIDKFPISRPNLTFSTLTVSNMSPEDSSIYLCSAGTAVLNTEAFFGQGTRLTVV.

The chain couples TRBV30 to TRBJ1-4; D remains unclear. Looked up from germline, CDR1 is GTSNPN and CDR2 is SVGIG (reference sequence). V lost 3 bases and J lost 8, with 19 bases in between. The CDR3 is made up of 15 amino acids. As DNA, the CDR3 is TGTGCCTGGAGCATTCGAGGGCACCCTCGGGAAAAACTGTTTTTT. Translating it yields CAWSIRGHPREKLFF.

A few counts support this clonotype. The rearrangement uses TRBV4-1 and TRBJ2-7; unclear D gene. Germline V gives CDR1 MGHRA, CDR2 YSYEKL. The CDR3 runs 12 residues. Trimming stripped 0 bases from V and 10 bases from J, with 10 bases between. The CDR3 region has the DNA TGCGCCAGCAGCCAAGAACTGGGCAGCCAGTACTTC. Its translation: CASSQELGSQYF.

This chain connects TRBV27 to TRBJ2-4; 9 positions match TRBD2. V shed 3 bases and J 13 bases; nucleotides not matched to a gene: 16. The CDR3 spans 16 residues. Looked up from germline, CDR1 is MNHEY and CDR2 is SMNVEV (reference sequence). CDR3: CASSFSASGDATKQYF. CDR3 DNA: TGTGCCAGCAGTTTCTCGGCTAGCGGGGATGCTACGAAGCAGTACTTC.

This clonotype was detected a few times. The chain couples TRBV6-1 to TRBJ2-1; 9 bases line up with TRBD2. Germline loops: CDR1 MNHNS, CDR2 SASEGT. With V trimmed by 6 bases and J by 9 bases, 12 bases remained unmatched. This CDR3 contains 15 residues. The CDR3 loop reads CASSAGGGGAGEQFF. As DNA, the CDR3 is TGTGCCAGCAGCGCCGGTGGCGGGGGGGCCGGTGAGCAGTTCTTC.

The CDR3 is CASSLDTRQTSGLPYEQYF. CDR3 DNA: TGTGCCAGCAGCTTGGACACCCGACAAACTAGCGGGTTACCCTACGAGCAGTACTTC. The rearrangement uses TRBV5-8 and TRBJ2-7, with 9 positions matching TRBD2. Germline V gene sequence: CDR1 SGHTS, CDR2 YDEGEE. The CDR3 runs to 19 residues. J was trimmed by 2 bases and V by 0 bases; bases with no gene match: 15.

The chain recombines TRBV12-3 or TRBV12-4 with TRBJ2-1, with TRBD1 matching over 8 bases. The CDR3 runs to 16 residues. V dropped 5 bases and J dropped 5; count of bases not matched to a gene: 11. The CDR3 DNA is TGTGCCAGCAGTAGTACAGGGGGAGTATTTAACAATGAGCAGTTCTTC. It encodes CASSSTGGVFNNEQFF.